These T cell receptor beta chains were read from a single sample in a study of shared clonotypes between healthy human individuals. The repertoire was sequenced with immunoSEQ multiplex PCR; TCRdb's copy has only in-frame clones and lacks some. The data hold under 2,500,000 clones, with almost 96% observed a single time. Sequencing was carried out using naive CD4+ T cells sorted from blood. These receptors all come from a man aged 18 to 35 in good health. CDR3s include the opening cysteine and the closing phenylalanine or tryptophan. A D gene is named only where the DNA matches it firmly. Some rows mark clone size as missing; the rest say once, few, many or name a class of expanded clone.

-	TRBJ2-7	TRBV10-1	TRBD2	CASSPGTSGSEQYF	TGCGCCAGCAGCCCAGGGACTAGCGGGAGCGAGCAGTACTTC
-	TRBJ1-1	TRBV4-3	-	CASSRLGGSEAFF	TGCGCCAGCTCCAGGCTGGGGGGTTCTGAAGCTTTCTTT
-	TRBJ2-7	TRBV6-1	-	CASSKRGYEQYF	TGTGCCAGCAGTAAACGGGGGTACGAGCAGTACTTC
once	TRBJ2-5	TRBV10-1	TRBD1	CASSDRGLGETQYF	TGCGCCAGCAGCGACAGGGGGCTGGGAGAGACCCAGTACTTC
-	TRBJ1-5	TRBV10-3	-	CAIMAGDNQPQHF	TGTGCCATCATGGCAGGGGATAATCAGCCCCAGCATTTT
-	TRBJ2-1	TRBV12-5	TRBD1	CASGLGQGVVAEQFF	TGTGCTAGTGGTTTGGGGCAGGGGGTCGTTGCTGAGCAGTTCTTC
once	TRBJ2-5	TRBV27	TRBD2	CASSPLADPSETQYF	TGTGCCAGCAGTCCGCTAGCGGACCCCAGTGAGACCCAGTACTTC
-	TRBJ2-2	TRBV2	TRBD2	CASSPSGGNTGELFF	TGTGCCAGCAGTCCCAGCGGGGGGAACACCGGGGAGCTGTTTTTT
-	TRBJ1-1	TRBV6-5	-	CATQRETRNTEAFF	TGTGCCACCCAGCGAGAGACGAGGAACACTGAAGCTTTCTTT
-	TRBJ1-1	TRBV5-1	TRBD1	CASSLGGTVMNTEAFF	TGCGCCAGCAGCTTAGGCGGGACAGTCATGAACACTGAAGCTTTCTTT
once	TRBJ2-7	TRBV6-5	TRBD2	CASSLGTKAHEQYF	TGTGCCAGCAGCCTCGGGACTAAGGCCCACGAGCAGTACTTC
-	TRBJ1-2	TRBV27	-	CASSPANDRYYGYTF	TGTGCCAGCAGTCCGGCTAACGACAGGTACTATGGCTACACCTTC
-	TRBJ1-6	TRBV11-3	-	CASSLDTQGKASPLHF	TGTGCCAGCAGCTTAGACACACAGGGAAAGGCTTCACCCCTCCACTTT
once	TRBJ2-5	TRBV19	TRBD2	CASSRASGLQETQYF	TGTGCCAGTAGTCGGGCTAGCGGTCTCCAAGAGACCCAGTACTTC
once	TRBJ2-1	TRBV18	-	CASSPPGLGAYNEQFF	TGTGCCAGCTCACCACCGGGGCTAGGAGCCTACAATGAGCAGTTCTTC